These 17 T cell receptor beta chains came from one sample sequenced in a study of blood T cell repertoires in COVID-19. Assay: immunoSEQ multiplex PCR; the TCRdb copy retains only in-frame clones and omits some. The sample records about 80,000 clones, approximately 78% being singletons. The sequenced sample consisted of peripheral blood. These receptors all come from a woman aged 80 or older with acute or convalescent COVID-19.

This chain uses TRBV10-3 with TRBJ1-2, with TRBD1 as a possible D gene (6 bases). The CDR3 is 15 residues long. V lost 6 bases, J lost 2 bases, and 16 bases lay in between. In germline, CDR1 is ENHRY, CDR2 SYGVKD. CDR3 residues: CAIRDGRGGNYGYTF. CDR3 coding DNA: TGTGCCATCAGGGACGGCAGGGGTGGGAACTATGGCTACACCTTC.

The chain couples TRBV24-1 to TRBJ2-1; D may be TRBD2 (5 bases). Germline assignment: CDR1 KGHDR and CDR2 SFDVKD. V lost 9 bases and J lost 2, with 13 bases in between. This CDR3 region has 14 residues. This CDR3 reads CATAEVGAYNEQFF. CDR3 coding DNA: TGTGCCACCGCGGAGGTGGGAGCCTACAATGAGCAGTTCTTC.

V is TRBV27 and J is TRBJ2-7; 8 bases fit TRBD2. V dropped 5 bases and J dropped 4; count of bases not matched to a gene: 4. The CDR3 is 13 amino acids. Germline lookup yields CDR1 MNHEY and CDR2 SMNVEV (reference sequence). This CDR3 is CASSAGGYYEQYF. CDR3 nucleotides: TGTGCCAGCAGTGCGGGGGGTTATTACGAGCAGTACTTC.

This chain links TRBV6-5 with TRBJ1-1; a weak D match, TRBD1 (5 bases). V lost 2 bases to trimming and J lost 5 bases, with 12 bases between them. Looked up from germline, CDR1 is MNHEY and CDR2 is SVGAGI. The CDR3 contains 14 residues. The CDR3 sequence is CASSYIGGGTEAFF. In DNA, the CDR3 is TGTGCCAGCAGTTACATCGGGGGTGGGACTGAAGCTTTCTTT.

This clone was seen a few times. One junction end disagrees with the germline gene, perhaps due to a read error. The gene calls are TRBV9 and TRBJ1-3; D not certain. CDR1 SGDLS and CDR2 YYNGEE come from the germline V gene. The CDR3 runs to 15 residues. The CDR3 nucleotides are TGTGCCAGCAGCGCTATGCTCGGGTCTGCAAACACCATATATTTT. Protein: CASSAMLGSANTIYF.

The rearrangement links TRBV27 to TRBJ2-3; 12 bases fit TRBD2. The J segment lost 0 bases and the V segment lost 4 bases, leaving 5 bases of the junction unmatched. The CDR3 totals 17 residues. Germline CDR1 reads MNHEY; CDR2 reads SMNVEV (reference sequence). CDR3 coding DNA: TGTGCCAGCAGTTCTCTAGCGGGGGGGGTTAGCACAGATACGCAGTATTTT. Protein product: CASSSLAGGVSTDTQYF.

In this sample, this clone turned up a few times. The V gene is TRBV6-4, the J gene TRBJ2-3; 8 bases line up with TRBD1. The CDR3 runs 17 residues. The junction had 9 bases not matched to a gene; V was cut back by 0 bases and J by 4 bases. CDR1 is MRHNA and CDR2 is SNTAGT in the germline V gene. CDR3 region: CASSDSPGTGPSDTQYF. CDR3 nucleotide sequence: TGTGCCAGCAGTGACTCACCCGGGACAGGTCCTTCAGATACGCAGTATTTT.

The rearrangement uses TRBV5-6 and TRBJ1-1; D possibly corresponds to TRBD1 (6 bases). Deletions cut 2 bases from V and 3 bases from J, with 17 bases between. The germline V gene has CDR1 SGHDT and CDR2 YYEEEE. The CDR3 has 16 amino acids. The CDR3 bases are TGTGCCAGCAGCTTTGGACAGACGTTCTCGGACACTGAAGCTTTCTTT. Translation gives CASSFGQTFSDTEAFF.

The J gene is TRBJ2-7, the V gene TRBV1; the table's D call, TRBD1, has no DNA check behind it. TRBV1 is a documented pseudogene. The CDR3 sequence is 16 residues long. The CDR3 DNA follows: TGCACCAGCAGCCAAGGACAGGGGGCGAGCTCCTACGAGCAGTACTTC. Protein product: CTSSQGQGASSYEQYF.

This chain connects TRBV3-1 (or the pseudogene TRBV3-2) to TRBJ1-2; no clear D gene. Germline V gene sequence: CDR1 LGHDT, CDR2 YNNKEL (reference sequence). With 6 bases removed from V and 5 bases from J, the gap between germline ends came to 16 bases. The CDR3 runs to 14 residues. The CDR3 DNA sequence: TGTGCCAGCAGTGATTTGGCAGAAGAATATGGCTACACCTTC. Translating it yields CASSDLAEEYGYTF.

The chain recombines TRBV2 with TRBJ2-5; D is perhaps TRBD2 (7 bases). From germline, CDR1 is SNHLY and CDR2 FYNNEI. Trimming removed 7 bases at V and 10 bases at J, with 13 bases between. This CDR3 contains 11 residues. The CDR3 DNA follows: TGTGCCAGCAAAGGGGAGGGGGGCCAGTACTTC. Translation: CASKGEGGQYF.

Here the CDR3 reads CASSKGRGVDTF. CDR3 DNA sequence: TGTGCCAGCAGCAAAGGTCGCGGGGTCGACACCTTC. The J gene is TRBJ1-2, the V gene TRBV21-1. TRBV21-1 is a recognized pseudogene. The CDR3 totals 12 residues.

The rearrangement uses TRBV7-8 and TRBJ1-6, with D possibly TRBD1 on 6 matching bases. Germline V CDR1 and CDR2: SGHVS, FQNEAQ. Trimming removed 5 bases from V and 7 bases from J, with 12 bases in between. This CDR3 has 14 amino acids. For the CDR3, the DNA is TGTGCCAGCAGCCGGCCAGGGGCGAATTCACCCCTCCACTTT. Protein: CASSRPGANSPLHF.

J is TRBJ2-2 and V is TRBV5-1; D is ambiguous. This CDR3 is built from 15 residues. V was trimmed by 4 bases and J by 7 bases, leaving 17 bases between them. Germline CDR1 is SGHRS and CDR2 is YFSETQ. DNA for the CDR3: TGCGCCAGCAGCGCGCCCGACGCTAGAGGCGGGGAGCTGTTTTTT. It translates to CASSAPDARGGELFF.

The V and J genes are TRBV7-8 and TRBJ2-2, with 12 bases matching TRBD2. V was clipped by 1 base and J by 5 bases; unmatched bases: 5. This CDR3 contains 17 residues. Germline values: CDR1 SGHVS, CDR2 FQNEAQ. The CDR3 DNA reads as TGTGCCAGCAGCTTAGGGGCTAGCGGGGGGGAAACCGGGGAGCTGTTTTTT. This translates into CASSLGASGGETGELFF.

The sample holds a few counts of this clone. For the CDR3, the DNA is TGCGCCAGCAGCTTGGTACAGGGGCATGAGCAGTTCTTC. Protein: CASSLVQGHEQFF. The chain uses TRBV5-1 and TRBJ2-1, with 7 bases matching TRBD1. In germline, CDR1 is SGHRS, CDR2 YFSETQ. The CDR3 sequence is 13 residues long. Unmatched junction bases numbered 2, after V lost 0 bases and J lost 8 bases.

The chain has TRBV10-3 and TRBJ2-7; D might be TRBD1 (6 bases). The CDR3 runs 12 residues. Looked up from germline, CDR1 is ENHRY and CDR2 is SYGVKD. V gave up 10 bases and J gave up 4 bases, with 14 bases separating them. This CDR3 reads CATRTAKYEQYF. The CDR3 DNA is TGTGCCACCCGGACAGCCAAATACGAGCAGTACTTC.